This passage covers 23 T cell receptor beta chains from one sample sequenced in a study of TIL therapy for anti-PD-1-resistant metastatic lung cancer. Time point defined: pre-treatment sample, taken before nivolumab and TIL therapy. Sequencing used immunoSEQ v3. The repertoire was sequenced with immunoSEQ multiplex PCR; TCRdb's copy has only in-frame clones and lacks some. Among under 70,000 clones, around four fifths were seen once, and the ten largest hold 1.8%. This specimen consisted of blood, obtained at baseline. The receptors here all came from a person aged 30 to 80 with non-small cell lung cancer.

The DNA for the CDR3 is TGTGCCACCAGCAGAGGTGCTAGGGATAGCAATGAGCAGTTCTTC. This encodes CATSRGARDSNEQFF. The chain combines TRBV15 with TRBJ2-1, with D unclear. Germline V gives CDR1 LNHNV, CDR2 YYDKDF (reference sequence). The CDR3 loop spans 15 amino acids. The V end lost 1 base, the J end lost 6 bases, and 13 bases lay between the germline ends.

This clone was seen at least ten times. The V and J genes are TRBV6-5 and TRBJ1-5; D is possibly TRBD1 (6 bases). Germline assignment: CDR1 MNHEY and CDR2 SVGAGI. Between the trimmed V and J ends, which lost 8 bases and 4 bases, there was a span of 18 bases. This CDR3 has 15 residues. The CDR3 bases are TGTGCCAGCCCTAGGGGCAGGGGACTTAATCAGCCCCAGCATTTT. This codes for CASPRGRGLNQPQHF.

The chain couples TRBV29-1 to TRBJ2-4, with D tentatively TRBD1 (6 bases). The CDR3 is 14 amino acids. The germline V gene has CDR1 SQVTM and CDR2 ANQGSEA. The V end was cut by 0 bases, the J end by 9 bases, with 15 bases between. CDR3 amino acids: CSVEEVLGARIQYF. The CDR3 coding sequence is TGCAGCGTTGAAGAGGTTTTGGGGGCGCGCATTCAGTACTTC.

V and J are TRBV19 and TRBJ2-7; TRBD1 agrees at 9 bases. V gave up 6 bases and J gave up 1 base; unmatched junction bases: 4. Germline V lookup: CDR1 LNHDA, CDR2 SQIVND (reference sequence). The CDR3 totals 14 residues. In nucleotides, the CDR3 is TGTGCCAGTAGGGACAGGGGAAATTCCTACGAGCAGTACTTC. Translated, it gives CASRDRGNSYEQYF.

The chain employs TRBV2 and TRBJ2-5; D might be TRBD2 (7 bases). CDR1 SNHLY and CDR2 FYNNEI come from the germline V gene. This CDR3 contains 15 residues. V shed 7 bases and J shed 5 bases, with 20 bases lying between them. CDR3 nucleotide sequence: TGTGCCAGCACCGAAAGATGGGGGGGGCGGGAGACCCAGTACTTC. It is translated as CASTERWGGRETQYF.

The chain is built from TRBV15 and TRBJ1-6; D gene ambiguous. V was shortened by 5 bases and J by 7 bases, with 24 bases between the two germline ends. The CDR3 extends over 18 amino acids. CDR1 is LNHNV, CDR2 YYDKDF, per germline (reference sequence). CDR3 DNA sequence: TGTGCCACCAGCGGGTCGACGTCGGTCGGCAGAACAAATTCACCCCTCCACTTT. Its translation: CATSGSTSVGRTNSPLHF.

V gene TRBV2 combines with J gene TRBJ1-1; no definite D call. V was trimmed by 0 bases and J by 5 bases, leaving 13 bases between them. The CDR3 contains 15 residues. The germline V gene has CDR1 SNHLY and CDR2 FYNNEI. The CDR3 sequence is CASSEAVAGGTEAFF. For the CDR3, the DNA is TGTGCCAGCAGTGAAGCTGTGGCCGGCGGGACTGAAGCTTTCTTT.

As to this clone: The junction and the germline gene differ at one end; a read error may be behind it. The chain recombines TRBV11-3 with TRBJ1-2; D call uncertain. Germline CDR1 is SGHNT and CDR2 is YENEEA. There are 13 residues in the CDR3. The CDR3 is CASSLDPGRAPFF. The DNA of the CDR3 is TGTGCCAGCAGCTTAGATCCCGGACGCGCCCCCTTCTTC.

This chain uses TRBV2 with TRBJ2-7, with 8 bases matching TRBD1. Germline loops: CDR1 SNHLY, CDR2 FYNNEI. The CDR3 totals 14 residues. Germline trimming cut 7 bases from V and 3 bases from J; bases unmatched to any gene: 8. The DNA of the CDR3 is TGTGCCAGCACCACCCGGACAGGGATCTACGAGCAGTACTTC. This encodes CASTTRTGIYEQYF.

J is TRBJ2-2 and V is TRBV7-9; TRBD1 matches 9 bases. The V and J ends lost 7 bases and 2 bases, in that order; junction bases with no gene match: 8. The CDR3 consists of 16 residues. Germline-derived CDR1 and CDR2 are SEHNR and FQNEAQ (reference sequence). CDR3 region: CASKQPGQGNTGELFF. CDR3 nucleotides: TGTGCCAGCAAACAACCGGGACAGGGCAACACCGGGGAGCTGTTTTTT.

This clone was seen only a few times. The chain carries TRBV7-3 and TRBJ2-7, with a tentative D call TRBD1 (5 bases). Germline V gives CDR1 SGHTA, CDR2 FQGTGA. The CDR3 is 14 residues long. V lost 5 bases and J 0 bases, leaving 11 bases between the germline ends. CDR3 sequence reads: CASSPTVYSYEQYF. The CDR3 DNA sequence: TGTGCCAGCAGCCCGACAGTATACTCCTACGAGCAGTACTTC.

The chain is built from TRBV27 and TRBJ2-5; a possible D gene is TRBD1 (6 bases). Per germline, CDR1 MNHEY and CDR2 SMNVEV (reference sequence). The V end lost 5 bases, the J end lost 1 base, and 14 bases lay between the germline ends. The CDR3 sequence is 15 residues long. This CDR3 is CASSPNDRIQETQYF. In DNA form, the CDR3 reads TGTGCCAGCAGTCCCAATGACAGGATCCAAGAGACCCAGTACTTC.

The chain recombines TRBV5-4 with TRBJ2-1; 10 bases align to TRBD2. Germline values: CDR1 SGHNT, CDR2 YYREEE (reference sequence). Trimming cost V 3 bases and J 6 bases; bases outside gene matches: 6. There are 15 residues in the CDR3. The CDR3 DNA is TGTGCCAGCAGCTCAACTAGCGGGGTACCCAATGAGCAGTTCTTC. Translated: CASSSTSGVPNEQFF. The full variable domain, its missing parts supplied by reference TRBV5-4 and TRBJ2-1, is ETGVTQSPTHLIKTRGQQVTLRCSSQSGHNTVSWYQQALGQGPQFIFQYYREEENGRGNFPPRFSGLQFPNYSSELNVNALELDDSALYLCASSSTSGVPNEQFFGPGTRLTVL.

The chain uses TRBV27 and TRBJ1-6; D is unresolved. The ends were cut back, 3 bases at V and 7 bases at J, with 10 bases in the middle. CDR3 length equals 14 residues. Germline V CDR1 and CDR2: MNHEY, SMNVEV (reference sequence). The CDR3 bases are TGTGCCAGCAGTTTCCAGATTTGGAATTCACCCCTCCACTTT. Its protein product is CASSFQIWNSPLHF.

This sequence joins TRBV4-3 and TRBJ2-6, with D unclear. The CDR3 is made up of 16 amino acids. V dropped 0 bases and J dropped 0 bases, with 6 bases sitting between them. CDR1 and CDR2 (germline): LGHNA, YSLEER. The CDR3: CASSQDMSSGANVLTF. CDR3 sequence (DNA): TGCGCCAGCAGCCAAGATATGAGCTCTGGGGCCAACGTCCTGACTTTC.

The chain couples TRBV2 to TRBJ1-4; unclear D gene. CDR3 size: 12 residues. Germline V gives CDR1 SNHLY, CDR2 FYNNEI. The V and J ends lost 4 bases and 8 bases respectively, with 8 bases between them. The CDR3 is CASSGPGEKLFF. The CDR3 bases are TGTGCCAGCAGTGGACCTGGAGAAAAACTGTTTTTT.

The chain uses TRBV25-1 and TRBJ2-1; TRBD1 aligns across 10 bases. From germline, CDR1 is MGHDK and CDR2 SYGVNS. This CDR3 spans 14 amino acids. The V and J ends lost 9 bases and 4 bases, in that order; junction bases with no gene match: 6. CDR3 protein: CASGRDRGYNEQFF. Here the CDR3 DNA reads TGTGCCAGTGGGAGGGACAGGGGTTACAATGAGCAGTTCTTC. Combining the CDR3 with reference TRBV25-1 and TRBJ2-1 gives the whole variable domain EADIYQTPRYLVIGTGKKITLECSQTMGHDKMYWYQQDPGMELHLIHYSYGVNSTEKGDLSSESTVSRIRTEHFPLTLESARPSHTSQYLCASGRDRGYNEQFFGPGTRLTVL.

This chain's CDR3 is CASSLAEGNEQFF. The CDR3 coding sequence is TGTGCCAGCAGCTTGGCTGAGGGAAATGAGCAGTTCTTC. This chain uses TRBV5-4 with TRBJ2-1, with D perhaps matching TRBD2 (5 bases). CDR1 and CDR2 (germline): SGHNT, YYREEE (reference sequence). The CDR3 sequence is 13 residues long. V was cut by 0 bases and J by 7 bases, with 8 bases left in between. The variable domain in full, completed from reference TRBV5-4 and TRBJ2-1, reads ETGVTQSPTHLIKTRGQQVTLRCSSQSGHNTVSWYQQALGQGPQFIFQYYREEENGRGNFPPRFSGLQFPNYSSELNVNALELDDSALYLCASSLAEGNEQFFGPGTRLTVL.

The chain uses TRBV5-4 and TRBJ2-1; TRBD2 matches 8 bases. CDR3 length: 16 residues. Germline CDR1 SGHNT, CDR2 YYREEE (reference sequence). The trim removed 4 bases at V and 4 bases at J, leaving 10 bases unmatched. The CDR3 DNA reads as TGTGCCAGCAGCCCGAAAGCCGTAGCGGGGTACAATGAGCAGTTCTTC. Protein sequence: CASSPKAVAGYNEQFF.

V usage is TRBV6-5 and J usage is TRBJ2-5; D may match TRBD1 or TRBD2 (6 bases each). Germline CDR1 and CDR2: MNHEY and SVGAGI. Deletions cut 8 bases from V and 5 bases from J, with 18 bases between. The CDR3 runs to 14 residues. As DNA, the CDR3 is TGTGCCAGCCGTGCCCCTGGGGGGCGGGAGACCCAGTACTTC. Translated: CASRAPGGRETQYF.

The chain carries TRBV7-8 and TRBJ2-3; tentative D call: TRBD2 (5 bases). This CDR3 is 13 amino acids long. V was cut by 2 bases and J by 8 bases, with 11 bases left in between. Germline assignment: CDR1 SGHVS and CDR2 FQNEAQ. Here the CDR3 DNA reads TGTGCCAGCAGCTTAAAGGAGGTTACTACGCAGTATTTT. Translating it yields CASSLKEVTTQYF.

Turning to this clone: Distinct nucleotide sequences in the sample also encode this CDR3. V and J are TRBV6-5 and TRBJ1-5, with TRBD1 matching over 9 bases. Germline V gene data show CDR1 as MNHEY and CDR2 as SVGAGI. V shed 2 bases, J shed 4 bases, and the junction held 0 bases outside the gene matches. There are 14 residues in the CDR3. The CDR3 sequence: CASSYGQGNQPQHF. The CDR3 DNA sequence: TGTGCCAGCAGTTACGGACAGGGGAATCAGCCCCAGCATTTT.

The chain has TRBV6-1 and TRBJ1-2, with 9 bases fitting TRBD1. Trimming took 6 bases from V and 7 from J; bases not matched to a gene: 6. The CDR3 is 13 amino acids. Germline assignment: CDR1 MNHNS and CDR2 SASEGT. The CDR3 loop is CASREGQGFGYTF. CDR3 bases: TGTGCCAGCAGAGAGGGACAGGGTTTTGGCTACACCTTC.